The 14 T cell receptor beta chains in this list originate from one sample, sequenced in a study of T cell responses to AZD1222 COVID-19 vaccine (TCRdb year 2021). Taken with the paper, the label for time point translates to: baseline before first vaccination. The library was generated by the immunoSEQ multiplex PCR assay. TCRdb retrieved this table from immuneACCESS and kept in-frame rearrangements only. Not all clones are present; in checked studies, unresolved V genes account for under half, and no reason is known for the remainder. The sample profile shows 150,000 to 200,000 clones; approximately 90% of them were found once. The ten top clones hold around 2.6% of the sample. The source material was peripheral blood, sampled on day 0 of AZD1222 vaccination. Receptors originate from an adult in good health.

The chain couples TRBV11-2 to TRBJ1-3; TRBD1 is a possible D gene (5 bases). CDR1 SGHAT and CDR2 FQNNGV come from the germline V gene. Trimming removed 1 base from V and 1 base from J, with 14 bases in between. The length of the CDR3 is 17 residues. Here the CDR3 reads CASSLAGTVGSGNTIYF. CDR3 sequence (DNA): TGTGCCAGCAGCTTAGCGGGGACGGTGGGTTCTGGAAACACCATATATTTT.

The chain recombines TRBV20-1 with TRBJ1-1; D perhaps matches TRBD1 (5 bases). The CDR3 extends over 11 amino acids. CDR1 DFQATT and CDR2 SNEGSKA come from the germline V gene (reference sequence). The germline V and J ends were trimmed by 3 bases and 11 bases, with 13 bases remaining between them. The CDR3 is CSASVRGGAFF. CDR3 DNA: TGCAGTGCTAGCGTCCGGGGGGGGGCTTTCTTT.

This chain's CDR3 is CASSPGRGGNSYEQYF. The CDR3 bases are TGTGCCAGCAGCCCCGGGCGAGGGGGCAACTCCTACGAGCAGTACTTC. This rearrangement joins TRBV5-4 to TRBJ2-7; 7 nucleotides line up with TRBD1. This CDR3 spans 16 amino acids. Trimming cost V 4 bases and J 0 bases; bases outside gene matches: 10. Germline values: CDR1 SGHNT, CDR2 YYREEE (reference sequence).

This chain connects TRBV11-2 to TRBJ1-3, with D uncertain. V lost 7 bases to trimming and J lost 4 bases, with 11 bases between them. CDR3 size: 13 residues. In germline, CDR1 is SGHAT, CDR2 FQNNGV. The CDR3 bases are TGTGCCAGCAACGAACCCGCCGGAAACACCATATATTTT. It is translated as CASNEPAGNTIYF.

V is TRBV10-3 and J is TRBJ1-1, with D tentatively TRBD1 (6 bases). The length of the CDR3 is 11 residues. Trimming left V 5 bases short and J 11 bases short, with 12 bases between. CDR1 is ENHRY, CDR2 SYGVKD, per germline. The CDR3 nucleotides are TGTGCCATCAGTAACGACAGGAGGGCTTTCTTT. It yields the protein CAISNDRRAFF.

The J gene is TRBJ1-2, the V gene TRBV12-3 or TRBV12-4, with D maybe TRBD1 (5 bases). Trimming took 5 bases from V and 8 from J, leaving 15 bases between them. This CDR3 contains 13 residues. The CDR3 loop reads CASSRDVVRGYTF. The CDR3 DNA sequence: TGTGCCAGCAGTCGGGACGTTGTAAGGGGCTACACCTTC.

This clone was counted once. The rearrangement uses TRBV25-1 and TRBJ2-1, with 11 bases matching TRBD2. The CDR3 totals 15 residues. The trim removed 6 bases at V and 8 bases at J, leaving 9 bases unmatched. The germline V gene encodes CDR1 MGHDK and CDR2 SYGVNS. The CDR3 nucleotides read TGTGCCAGCAGAATAGCGGGAGGGCCTCAAGATGAGCAGTTCTTC. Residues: CASRIAGGPQDEQFF.

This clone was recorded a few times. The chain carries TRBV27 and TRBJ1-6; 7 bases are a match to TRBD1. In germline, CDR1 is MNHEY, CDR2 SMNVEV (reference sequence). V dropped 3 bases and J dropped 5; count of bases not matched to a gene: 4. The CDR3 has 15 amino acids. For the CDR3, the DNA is TGTGCCAGCAGTTTTCAGGGGGTCCATAATTCACCCCTCCACTTT. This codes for CASSFQGVHNSPLHF.

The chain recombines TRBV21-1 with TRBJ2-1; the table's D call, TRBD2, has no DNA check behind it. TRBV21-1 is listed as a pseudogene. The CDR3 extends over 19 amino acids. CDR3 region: CASSKGTSGGRSSYNEQFF. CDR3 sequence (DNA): TGTGCCAGCAGCAAAGGGACTAGCGGGGGAAGGAGCTCCTACAATGAGCAGTTCTTC.

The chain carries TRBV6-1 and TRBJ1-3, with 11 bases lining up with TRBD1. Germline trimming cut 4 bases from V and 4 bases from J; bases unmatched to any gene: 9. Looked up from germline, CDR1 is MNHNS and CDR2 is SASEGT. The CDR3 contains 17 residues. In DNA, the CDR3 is TGTGCCAGCAGTGGGTCCTACGGACAGGGGGCCGGAAACACCATATATTTT. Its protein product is CASSGSYGQGAGNTIYF.

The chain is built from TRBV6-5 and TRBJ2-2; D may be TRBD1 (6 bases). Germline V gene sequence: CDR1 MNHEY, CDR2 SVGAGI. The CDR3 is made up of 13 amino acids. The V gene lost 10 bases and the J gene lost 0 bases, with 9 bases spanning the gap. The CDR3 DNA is TGTGCCATAAGGACAGCGAACACCGGGGAGCTGTTTTTT. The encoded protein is CAIRTANTGELFF.

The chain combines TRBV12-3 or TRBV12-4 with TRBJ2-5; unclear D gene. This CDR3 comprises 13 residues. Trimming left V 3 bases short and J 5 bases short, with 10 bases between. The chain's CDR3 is CASSFRQTETQYF. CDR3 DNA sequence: TGTGCCAGCAGTTTTCGCCAAACGGAGACCCAGTACTTC.

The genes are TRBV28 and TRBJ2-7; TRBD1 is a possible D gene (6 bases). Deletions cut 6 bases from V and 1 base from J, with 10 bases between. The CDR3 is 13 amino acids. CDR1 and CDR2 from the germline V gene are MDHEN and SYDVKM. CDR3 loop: CASRVQGSYEQYF. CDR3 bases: TGTGCCAGCAGGGTACAGGGTTCCTACGAGCAGTACTTC. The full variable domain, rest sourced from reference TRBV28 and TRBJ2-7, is DVKVTQSSRYLVKRTGEKVFLECVQDMDHENMFWYRQDPGLGLRLIYFSYDVKMKEKGDIPEGYSVSREKKERFSLILESASTNQTSMYLCASRVQGSYEQYFGPGTRLTVT.

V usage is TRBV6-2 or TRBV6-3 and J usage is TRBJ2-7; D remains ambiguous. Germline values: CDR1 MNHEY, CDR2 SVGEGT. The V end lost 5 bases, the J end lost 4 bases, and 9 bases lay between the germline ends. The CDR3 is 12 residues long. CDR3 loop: CASSRIGYEQYF. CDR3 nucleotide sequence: TGTGCCAGCAGTCGGATCGGGTACGAGCAGTACTTC.